The rows below give T cell receptor beta chains drawn from one sample of a study of identifying expanded T cells in peripheral blood. Produced via immunoSEQ multiplex PCR; TCRdb's table is partial and in-frame only. The table lists over 100,000 clones, roughly nine tenths of them singletons. Material for sequencing was blood. The receptor source for this set is a person aged 18 to 75 in good health. CDR3s include the opening cysteine and the closing phenylalanine or tryptophan.

v_gene | CDR3aa
TRBV19 | CASSIDGSQERDQPQHF
TRBV14 | CASSLRDRDTGELFF
TRBV7-3 | CASSSDSYTGELFF
TRBV19 | CASSIEGHYYNSPLHF
TRBV6-5 | CASSTQGNYGYTF
TRBV7-9 | CASSTTDTQYF
TRBV7-2 | CASSLWPPSEKLFF
TRBV19 | CASAPPGKSHTGELFF
TRBV6-5 | CASSSLAGGPETQYF
TRBV5-1 | CASSLAQGWMNYGYTF
TRBV11-1 | CASSLEGSGARNNEQFF
TRBV2 | CASSAGGSGTDTQYF
TRBV7-2 | CASSFRVNPDTQYF
TRBV7-9 | CASSYSGAWRETQYF
TRBV5-5 | CASSSTNRAGELFF
TRBV7-9 | CASFTGQGFSSYNEQFF